This T cell receptor (beta chain) was captured by sequencing in a study of blood T cell repertoires in COVID-19 (dated by TCRdb to the early 2020s). General notes on the study: Collaborator samples came from the United States, Italy and Spain and covered acute and convalescent phases of COVID-19. Sample metadata almost always included a de-identified subject ID, COVID-19 status, age in years and sex. HLA class I and class II types, where available, came from metadata supplied by the sample provider rather than from assay-based typing. A freely available public database, intended as a resource for researchers studying the immune response to SARS-CoV-2, is where the repertoires were released. Subjects who had been exposed to COVID-19, were actively infected with it, or had recovered from it provided the deeply sampled blood TCRbeta repertoires that made up the dataset. The material from the prospective study consisted of cDNA or gDNA derived from T cells, B-cell-depleted T cells, or PBMCs. The samples were drawn from the first 160 participants of the ongoing ImmuneRACE study and from 1,200 or so subjects provided by 6 global collaborators.

Each collaborating institution followed its own protocols to collect whole blood in K2EDTA tubes. For TCRbeta analysis, collaborators shipped samples as frozen whole blood, isolated PBMCs, or DNA extracted from either of those sample types. Deletion took 4 bases off V and 4 bases off J, with a span of 10 bases between the germline ends. There are 13 amino acids in the CDR3, from cysteine to phenylalanine inclusive. Left in the record is the CDR3 DNA by itself, 39 bases read in frame from the first base. Via the germline V gene, CDR1 is MNHEY and CDR2 SVGEGT. General findings and caveats noted by the study authors: Clinical and demographic metadata were provided uncurated, with the amount varying by source and participant.

Points on this clone: The clone's antigen remains unknown. Qualities for individual bases were not recorded, and no much larger clone is one base off.

The immunoSEQ Assay, a bias-controlled multiplex PCR, was used to amplify TCRbeta CDR3 regions from genomic DNA. In the source study's methods: The number of nucleated cells in each sample was estimated from the amplification of reference gene primers within the assay. To quantify the absolute abundance of each unique TCRbeta CDR3 rearrangement, sequence reads were collapsed and filtered. For each sample, productive Simpson clonality was calculated by taking the square root of Simpson's diversity index across productive rearrangements. TCRdb obtained this table from immuneACCESS and retained in-frame rearrangements with V and J assigned. These tables miss some clones; where compared with another copy, unresolved V genes account for less than half of the shortfall, and the remainder is unexplained. V, J and clone size are those of that table, while D and trimming were read from the DNA. Here the sample has 20,000 to 25,000 clones; roughly 73% occur a single time. About a fifth of the sample lies in the top ten.

This TCR was sampled from a human donor in a cohort sampled during active or convalescent COVID-19. The sequenced sample was peripheral blood. The sequence joins TRBV6-2 or TRBV6-3 to TRBJ1-2; TRBD1 might be the D gene, on 5 matching bases. The bases read TGTGCCAGCAGTTCTCAGGGTTCCTATGGCTACACCTTC. This yields the protein CASSSQGSYGYTF.